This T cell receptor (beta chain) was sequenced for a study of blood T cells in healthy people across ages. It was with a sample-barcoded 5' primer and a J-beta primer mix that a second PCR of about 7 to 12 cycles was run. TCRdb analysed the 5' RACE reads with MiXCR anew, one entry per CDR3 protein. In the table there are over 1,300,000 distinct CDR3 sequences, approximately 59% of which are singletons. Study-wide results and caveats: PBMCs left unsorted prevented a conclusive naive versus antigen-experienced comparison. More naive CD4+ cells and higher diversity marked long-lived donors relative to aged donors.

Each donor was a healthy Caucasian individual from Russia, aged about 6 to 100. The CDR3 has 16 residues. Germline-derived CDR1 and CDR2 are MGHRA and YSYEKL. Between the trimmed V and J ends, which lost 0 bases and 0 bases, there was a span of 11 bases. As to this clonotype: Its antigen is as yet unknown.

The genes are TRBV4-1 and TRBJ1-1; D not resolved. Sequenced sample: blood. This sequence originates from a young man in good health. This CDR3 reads CASSQEETGMNTEAFF. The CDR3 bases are TGCGCCAGCAGCCAAGAGGAAACTGGTATGAACACTGAAGCTTTCTTT.